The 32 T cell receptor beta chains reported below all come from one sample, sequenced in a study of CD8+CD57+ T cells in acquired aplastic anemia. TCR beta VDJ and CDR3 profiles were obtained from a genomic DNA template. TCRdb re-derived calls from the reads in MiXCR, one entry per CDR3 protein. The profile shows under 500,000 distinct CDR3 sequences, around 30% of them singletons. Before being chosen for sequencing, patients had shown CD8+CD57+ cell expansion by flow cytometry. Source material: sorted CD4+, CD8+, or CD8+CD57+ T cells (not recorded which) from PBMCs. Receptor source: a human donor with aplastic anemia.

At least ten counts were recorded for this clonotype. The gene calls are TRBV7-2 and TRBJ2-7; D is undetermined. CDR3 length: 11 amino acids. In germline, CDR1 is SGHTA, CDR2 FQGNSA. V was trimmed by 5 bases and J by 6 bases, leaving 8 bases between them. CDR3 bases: TGTGCCAGCAGCCGAACCTCCGAGCAGTACTTC. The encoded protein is CASSRTSEQYF.

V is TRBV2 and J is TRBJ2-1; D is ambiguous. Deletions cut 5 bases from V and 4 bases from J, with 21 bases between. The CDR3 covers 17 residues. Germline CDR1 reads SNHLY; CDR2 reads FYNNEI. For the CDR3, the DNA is TGTGCCAGCAGTCCCCCTCTCTTTGCGCACAATTACAATGAGCAGTTCTTC. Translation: CASSPPLFAHNYNEQFF.

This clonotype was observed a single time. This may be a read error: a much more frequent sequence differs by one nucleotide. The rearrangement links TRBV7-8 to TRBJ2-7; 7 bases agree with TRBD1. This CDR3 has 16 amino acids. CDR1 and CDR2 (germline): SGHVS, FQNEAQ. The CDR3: CASSLFTRDRPYGQYF. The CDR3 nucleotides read TGTGCCAGCAGCTTATTTACCAGGGACAGACCCTACGGGCAGTACTTC. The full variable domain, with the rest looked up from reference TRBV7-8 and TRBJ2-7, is GAGVSQSPRYKVAKRGQDVALRCDPISGHVSLFWYQQALGQGPEFLTYFQNEAQLDKSGLPSDRFFAERPEGSVSTLKIQRTQQEDSAVYLCASSLFTRDRPYGQYFGPGTRLTVT.

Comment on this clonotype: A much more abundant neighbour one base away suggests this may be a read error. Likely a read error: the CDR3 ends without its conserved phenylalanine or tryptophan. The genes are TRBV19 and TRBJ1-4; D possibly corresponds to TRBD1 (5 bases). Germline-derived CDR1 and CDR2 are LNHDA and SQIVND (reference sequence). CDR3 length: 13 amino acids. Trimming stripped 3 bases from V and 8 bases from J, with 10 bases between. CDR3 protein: CASSIGAGEKLFL. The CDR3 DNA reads TGTGCCAGTAGTATCGGGGCAGGGGAAAAACTGTTTCTT.

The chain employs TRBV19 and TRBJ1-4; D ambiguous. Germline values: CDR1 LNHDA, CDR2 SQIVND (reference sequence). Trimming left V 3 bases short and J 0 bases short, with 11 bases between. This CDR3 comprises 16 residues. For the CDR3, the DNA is TGTGCCAGTAGTATCAAGACACTATCAACTAATGAAAAACTGTTTTTT. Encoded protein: CASSIKTLSTNEKLFF.

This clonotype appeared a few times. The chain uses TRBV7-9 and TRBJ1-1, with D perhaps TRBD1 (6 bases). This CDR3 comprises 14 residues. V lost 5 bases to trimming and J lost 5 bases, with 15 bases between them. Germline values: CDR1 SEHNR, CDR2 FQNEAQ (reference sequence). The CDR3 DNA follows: TGTGCCAGCAGCCCAGACAGGCTGGGGACTGAAGCTTTCTTT. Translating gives CASSPDRLGTEAFF.

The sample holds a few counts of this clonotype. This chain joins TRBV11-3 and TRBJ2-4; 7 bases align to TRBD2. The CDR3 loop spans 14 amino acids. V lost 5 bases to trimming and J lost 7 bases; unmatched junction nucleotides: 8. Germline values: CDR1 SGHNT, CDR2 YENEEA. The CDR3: CASSPSTSSNIQYF. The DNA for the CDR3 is TGTGCCAGCAGCCCATCGACTAGCAGCAACATTCAGTACTTC.

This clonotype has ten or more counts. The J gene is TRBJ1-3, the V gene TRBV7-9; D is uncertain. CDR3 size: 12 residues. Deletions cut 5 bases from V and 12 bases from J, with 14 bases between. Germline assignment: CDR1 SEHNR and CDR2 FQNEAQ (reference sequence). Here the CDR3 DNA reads TGTGCCAGCAGCCCGGAAGGACTAGGCATATATTTT. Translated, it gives CASSPEGLGIYF.

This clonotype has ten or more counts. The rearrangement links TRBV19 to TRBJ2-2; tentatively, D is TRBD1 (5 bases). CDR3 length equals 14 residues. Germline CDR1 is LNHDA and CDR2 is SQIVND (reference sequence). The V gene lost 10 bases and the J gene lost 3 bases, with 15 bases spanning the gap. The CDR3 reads CATSDKGDTGELFF. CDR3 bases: TGTGCCACCTCTGACAAAGGGGACACCGGGGAGCTGTTTTTT.

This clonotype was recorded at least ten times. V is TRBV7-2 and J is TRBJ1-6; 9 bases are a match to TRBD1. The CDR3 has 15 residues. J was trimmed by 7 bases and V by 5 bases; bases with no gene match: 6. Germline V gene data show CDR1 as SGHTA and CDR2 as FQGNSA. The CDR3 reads CASSQPGQGNSPLHF. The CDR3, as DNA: TGTGCCAGCAGCCAGCCGGGACAGGGCAATTCACCCCTCCACTTT.

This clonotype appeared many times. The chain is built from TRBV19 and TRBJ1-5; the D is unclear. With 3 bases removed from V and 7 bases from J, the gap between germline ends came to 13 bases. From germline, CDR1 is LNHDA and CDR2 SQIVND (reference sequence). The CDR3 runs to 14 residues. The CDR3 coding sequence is TGTGCCAGTAGTATTGTGTGGGGAGAGCAGCCCCAGCATTTT. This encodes CASSIVWGEQPQHF.

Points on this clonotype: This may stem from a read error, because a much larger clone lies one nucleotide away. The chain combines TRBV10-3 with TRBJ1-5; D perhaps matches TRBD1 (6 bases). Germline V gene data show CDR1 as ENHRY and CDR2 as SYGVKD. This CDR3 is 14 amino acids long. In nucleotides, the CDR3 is TGTGCCGTCAGTGATCTAGGGGGAAATCAGCCCCAGCATTTT. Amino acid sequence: CAVSDLGGNQPQHF.

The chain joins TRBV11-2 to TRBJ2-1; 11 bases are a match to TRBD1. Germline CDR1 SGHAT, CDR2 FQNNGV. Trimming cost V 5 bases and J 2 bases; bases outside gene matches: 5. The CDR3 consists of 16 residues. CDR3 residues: CASSPRTGGAYNEQFF. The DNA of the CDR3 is TGTGCCAGCAGCCCTCGGACAGGGGGCGCCTACAATGAGCAGTTCTTC.

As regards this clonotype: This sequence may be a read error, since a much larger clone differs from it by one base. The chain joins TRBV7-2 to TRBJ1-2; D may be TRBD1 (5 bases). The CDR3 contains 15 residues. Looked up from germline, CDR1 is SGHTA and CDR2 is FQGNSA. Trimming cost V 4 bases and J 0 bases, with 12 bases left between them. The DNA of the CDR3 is TGTGCCAGCAGCTCAGGGCCGGTCGCTAACTATGGCTACACCTTC. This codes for CASSSGPVANYGYTF.

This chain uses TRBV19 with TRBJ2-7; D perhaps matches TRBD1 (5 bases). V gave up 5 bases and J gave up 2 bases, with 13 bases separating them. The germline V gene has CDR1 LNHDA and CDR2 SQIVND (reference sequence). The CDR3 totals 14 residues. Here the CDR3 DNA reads TGTGCCAGTAGTTCCAGGGCACCAGCCTACGAGCAGTACTTC. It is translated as CASSSRAPAYEQYF.

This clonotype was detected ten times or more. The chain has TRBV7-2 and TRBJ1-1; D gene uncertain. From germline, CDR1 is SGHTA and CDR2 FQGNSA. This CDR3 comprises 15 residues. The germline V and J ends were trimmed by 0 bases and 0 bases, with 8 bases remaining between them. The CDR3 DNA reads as TGTGCCAGCAGCTTAGCTGGAGGGCTGAACACTGAAGCTTTCTTT. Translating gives CASSLAGGLNTEAFF.

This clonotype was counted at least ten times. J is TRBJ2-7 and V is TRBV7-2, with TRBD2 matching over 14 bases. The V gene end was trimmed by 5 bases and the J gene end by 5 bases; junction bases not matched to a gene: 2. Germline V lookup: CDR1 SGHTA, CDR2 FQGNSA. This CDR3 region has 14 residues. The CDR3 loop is CASSRGLAGDEQYF. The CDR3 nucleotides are TGTGCCAGCAGCCGGGGACTAGCGGGAGACGAGCAGTACTTC.

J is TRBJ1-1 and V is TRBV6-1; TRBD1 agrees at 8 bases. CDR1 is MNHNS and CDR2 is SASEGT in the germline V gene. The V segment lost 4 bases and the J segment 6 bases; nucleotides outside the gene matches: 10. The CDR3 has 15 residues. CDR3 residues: CASSAQGAHNPEAFF. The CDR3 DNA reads TGTGCCAGCAGTGCGCAGGGGGCGCATAATCCTGAAGCTTTCTTT.

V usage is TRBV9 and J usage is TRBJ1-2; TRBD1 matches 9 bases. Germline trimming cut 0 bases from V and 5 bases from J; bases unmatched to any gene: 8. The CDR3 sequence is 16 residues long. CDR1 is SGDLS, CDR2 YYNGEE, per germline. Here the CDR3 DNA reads TGTGCCAGCAGCGTAGCGGGGGGGGGACAGGGATATGGCTACACCTTC. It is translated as CASSVAGGGQGYGYTF.

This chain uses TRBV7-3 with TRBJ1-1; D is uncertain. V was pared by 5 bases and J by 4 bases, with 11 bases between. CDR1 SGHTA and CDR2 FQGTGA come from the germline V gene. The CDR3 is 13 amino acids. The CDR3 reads CASSPPGFTEAFF. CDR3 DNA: TGTGCCAGCAGCCCCCCGGGATTCACTGAAGCTTTCTTT.

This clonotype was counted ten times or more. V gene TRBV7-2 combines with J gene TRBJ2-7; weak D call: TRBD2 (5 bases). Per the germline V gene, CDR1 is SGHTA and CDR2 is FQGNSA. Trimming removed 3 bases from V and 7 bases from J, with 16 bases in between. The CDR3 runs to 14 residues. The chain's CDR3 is CASSFSRAGREQYF. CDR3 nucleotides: TGTGCCAGCAGCTTTAGCCGCGCGGGTAGAGAGCAGTACTTC.

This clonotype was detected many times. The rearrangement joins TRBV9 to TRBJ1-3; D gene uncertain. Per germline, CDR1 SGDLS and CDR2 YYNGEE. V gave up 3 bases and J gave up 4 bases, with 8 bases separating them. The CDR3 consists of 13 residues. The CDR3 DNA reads TGTGCCAGCAGCGCCCCCTCAGGAAACACCATATATTTT. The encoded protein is CASSAPSGNTIYF.

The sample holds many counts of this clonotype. The CDR3, as DNA: TGTGCCAGCAGTTACGCTGCACGCTCAAACGGTGGCTACACCTTC. Translating it yields CASSYAARSNGGYTF. This chain links TRBV6-5 with TRBJ1-2; no clear D gene. V lost 2 bases to trimming and J lost 7 bases, with 17 bases between them. The CDR3 runs 15 residues. Germline values: CDR1 MNHEY, CDR2 SVGAGI.

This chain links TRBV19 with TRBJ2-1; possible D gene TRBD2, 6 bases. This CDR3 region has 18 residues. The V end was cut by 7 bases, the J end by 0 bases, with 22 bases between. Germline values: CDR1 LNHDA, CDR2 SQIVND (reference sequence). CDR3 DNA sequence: TGTGCCAGTAACCCCGGGACTGTGACCTCCAGCTCCTACAATGAGCAGTTCTTC. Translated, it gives CASNPGTVTSSSYNEQFF.

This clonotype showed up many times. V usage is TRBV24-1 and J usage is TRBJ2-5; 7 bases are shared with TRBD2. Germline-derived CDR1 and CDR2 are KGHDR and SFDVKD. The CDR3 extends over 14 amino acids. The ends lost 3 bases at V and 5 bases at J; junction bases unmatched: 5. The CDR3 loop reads CATSDRGSGETQYF. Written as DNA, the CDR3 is TGTGCCACCAGTGATCGCGGGAGTGGGGAGACCCAGTACTTC.

CDR3 protein: CASSVRATLGRQPQHF. The CDR3, as DNA: TGTGCCAGCAGTGTCCGGGCGACCCTGGGGCGGCAGCCCCAGCATTTT. V gene TRBV6-1 combines with J gene TRBJ1-5, with a weak D call TRBD1 (5 bases). The CDR3 totals 16 residues. Per germline, CDR1 MNHNS and CDR2 SASEGT. V lost 4 bases and J lost 7, with 20 bases in between.

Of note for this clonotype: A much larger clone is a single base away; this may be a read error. This CDR3 is CASSSQGTAEAFF. CDR3 DNA: TGTGCCAGCAGCTCTCAGGGGACCGCTGAAGCTTTCTTT. The rearrangement joins TRBV7-9 to TRBJ1-1, with D perhaps TRBD1 (6 bases). Germline CDR1 reads SEHNR; CDR2 reads FQNEAQ (reference sequence). The CDR3 consists of 13 residues. Trimming pared 4 bases from V and 6 bases from J, leaving 12 bases between.

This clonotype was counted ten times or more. CDR3 DNA: TGTGCCAGTAGCGAGGACAGGGGGTTTAACAATCAGCCCCAGCATTTT. It encodes CASSEDRGFNNQPQHF. The chain combines TRBV19 with TRBJ1-5; 10 bases line up with TRBD1. Looked up from germline, CDR1 is LNHDA and CDR2 is SQIVND (reference sequence). The CDR3 is 16 amino acids. J lost 3 bases, V lost 6 bases, and 8 bases had no gene match.

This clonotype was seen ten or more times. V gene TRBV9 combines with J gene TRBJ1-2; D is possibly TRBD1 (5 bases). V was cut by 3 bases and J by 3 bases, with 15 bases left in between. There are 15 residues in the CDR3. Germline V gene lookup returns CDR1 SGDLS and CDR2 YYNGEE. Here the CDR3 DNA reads TGTGCCAGCAGCGAGGGACCAACAGGAGACTATGGCTACACCTTC. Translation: CASSEGPTGDYGYTF.

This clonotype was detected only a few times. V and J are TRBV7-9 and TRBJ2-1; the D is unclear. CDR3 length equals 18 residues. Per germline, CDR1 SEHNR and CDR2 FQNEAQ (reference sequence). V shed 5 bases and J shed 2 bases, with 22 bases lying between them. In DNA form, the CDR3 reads TGTGCCAGCAGCGAACCCTCGTCTAAGTCCCTAGCCTACAATGAGCAGTTCTTC. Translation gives CASSEPSSKSLAYNEQFF.

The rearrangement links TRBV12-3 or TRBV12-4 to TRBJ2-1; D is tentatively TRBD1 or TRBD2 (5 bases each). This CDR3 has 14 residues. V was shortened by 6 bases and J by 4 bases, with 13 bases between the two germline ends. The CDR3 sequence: CASSRDQLYNEQFF. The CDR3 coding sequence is TGTGCCAGCAGCCGGGACCAATTATACAATGAGCAGTTCTTC.

CDR3 DNA sequence: TGCGCCAGCAGCTTGGACGGGGGGAGCGGCTACACCTTC. Translating it yields CASSLDGGSGYTF. The genes are TRBV5-1 and TRBJ1-2; D is possibly TRBD1 (5 bases). The germline V gene encodes CDR1 SGHRS and CDR2 YFSETQ. This CDR3 has 13 amino acids. Trimming took off 0 bases at V and 8 bases at J, with 11 bases between the two ends.